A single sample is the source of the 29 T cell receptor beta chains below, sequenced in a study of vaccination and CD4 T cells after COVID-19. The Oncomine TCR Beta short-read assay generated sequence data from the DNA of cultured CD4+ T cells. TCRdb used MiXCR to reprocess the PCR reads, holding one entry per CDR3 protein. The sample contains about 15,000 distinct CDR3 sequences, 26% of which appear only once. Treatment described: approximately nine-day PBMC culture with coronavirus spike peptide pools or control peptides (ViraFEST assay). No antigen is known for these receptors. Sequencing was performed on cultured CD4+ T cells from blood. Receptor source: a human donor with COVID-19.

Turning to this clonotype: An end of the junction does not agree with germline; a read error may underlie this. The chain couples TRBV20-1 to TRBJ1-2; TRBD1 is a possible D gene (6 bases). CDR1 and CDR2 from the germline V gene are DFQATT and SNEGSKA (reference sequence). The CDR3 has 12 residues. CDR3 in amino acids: CRAREQGLGARF. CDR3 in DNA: TGCAGAGCTAGAGAGCAGGGGCTAGGGGCCCGCTTC.

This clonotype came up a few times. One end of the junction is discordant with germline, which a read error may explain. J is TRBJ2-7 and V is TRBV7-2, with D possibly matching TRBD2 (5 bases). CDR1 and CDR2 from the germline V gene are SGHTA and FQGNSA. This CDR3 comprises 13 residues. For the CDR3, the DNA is TGTGCCAGCAGCTTAGCGGACTCCCACGAGCAGTACTTC. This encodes CASSLADSHEQYF.

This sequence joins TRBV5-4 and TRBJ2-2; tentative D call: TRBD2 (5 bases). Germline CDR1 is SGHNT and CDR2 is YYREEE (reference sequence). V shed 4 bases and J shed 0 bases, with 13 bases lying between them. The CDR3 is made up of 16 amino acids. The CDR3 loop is CASSPPHGANTGELFF. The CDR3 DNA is TGTGCCAGCAGCCCTCCGCACGGGGCGAACACCGGGGAGCTGTTTTTT.

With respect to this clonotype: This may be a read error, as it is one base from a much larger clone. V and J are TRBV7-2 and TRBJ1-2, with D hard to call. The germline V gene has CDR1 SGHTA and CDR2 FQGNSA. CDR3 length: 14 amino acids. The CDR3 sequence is CASNLTRANYGYTF. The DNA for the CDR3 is TGTGCCAGCAACTTAACCAGAGCTAACTATGGCTACACCTTC.

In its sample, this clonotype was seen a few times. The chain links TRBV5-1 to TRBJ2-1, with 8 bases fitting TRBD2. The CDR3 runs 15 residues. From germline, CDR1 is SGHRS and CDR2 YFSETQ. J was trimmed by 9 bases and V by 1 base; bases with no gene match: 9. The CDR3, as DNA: TGCGCCAGCAGCTTGTTGGAGGGCGGGGGGAGTGAGCAGTTCTTC. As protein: CASSLLEGGGSEQFF.

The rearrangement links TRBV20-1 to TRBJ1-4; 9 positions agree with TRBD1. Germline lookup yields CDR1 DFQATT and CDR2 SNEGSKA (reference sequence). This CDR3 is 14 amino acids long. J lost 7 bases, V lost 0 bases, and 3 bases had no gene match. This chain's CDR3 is CSARDGTGFEKLFF. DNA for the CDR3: TGCAGTGCTAGAGATGGGACAGGGTTTGAAAAACTGTTTTTT.

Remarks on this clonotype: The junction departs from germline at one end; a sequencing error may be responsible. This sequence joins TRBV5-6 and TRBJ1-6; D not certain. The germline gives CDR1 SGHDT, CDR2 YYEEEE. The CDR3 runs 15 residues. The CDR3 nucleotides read TGTGCCAGCAGCTTGGCCGGGTGGGGTAATTCACCCCTCCGCTTT. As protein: CASSLAGWGNSPLRF.

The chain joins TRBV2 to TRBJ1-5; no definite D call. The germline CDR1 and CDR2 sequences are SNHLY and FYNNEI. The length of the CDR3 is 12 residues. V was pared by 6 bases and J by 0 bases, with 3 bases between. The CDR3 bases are TGTGCCAGCAGCCTTAGCAATCAGCCCCAGCATTTT. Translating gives CASSLSNQPQHF. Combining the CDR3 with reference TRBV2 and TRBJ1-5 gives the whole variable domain EPEVTQTPSHQVTQMGQEVILRCVPISNHLYFYWYRQILGQKVEFLVSFYNNEISEKSEIFDDQFSVERPDGSNFTLKIRSTKLEDSAMYFCASSLSNQPQHFGDGTRLSIL.

The CDR3 DNA sequence: TGTGCCAGCAGCTTAGGGGACAGAGGGGCCGAGACCCAGTACTTC. Its protein is CASSLGDRGAETQYF. The genes are TRBV7-8 and TRBJ2-5; 7 positions agree with TRBD1. The ends lost 1 base at V and 5 bases at J; junction bases unmatched: 7. Germline V gives CDR1 SGHVS, CDR2 FQNEAQ. This CDR3 contains 15 residues.

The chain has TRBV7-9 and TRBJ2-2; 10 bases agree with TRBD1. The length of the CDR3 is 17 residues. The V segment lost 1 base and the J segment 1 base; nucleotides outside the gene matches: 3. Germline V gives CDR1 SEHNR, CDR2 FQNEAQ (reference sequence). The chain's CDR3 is CASSLGRDRGNTGELFF. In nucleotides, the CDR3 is TGTGCCAGCAGCTTAGGACGGGACAGGGGGAACACCGGGGAGCTGTTTTTT.

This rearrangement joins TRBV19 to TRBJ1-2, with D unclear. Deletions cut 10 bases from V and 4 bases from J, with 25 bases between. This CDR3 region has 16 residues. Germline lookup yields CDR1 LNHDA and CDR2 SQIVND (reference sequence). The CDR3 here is CATKDEGRVQLYGYTF. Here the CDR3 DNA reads TGTGCCACCAAGGACGAAGGGAGGGTTCAACTCTATGGCTACACCTTC.

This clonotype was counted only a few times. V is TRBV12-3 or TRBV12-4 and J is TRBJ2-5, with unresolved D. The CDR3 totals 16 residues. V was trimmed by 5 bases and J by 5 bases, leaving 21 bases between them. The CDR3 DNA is TGTGCCAGCAGTGGCTCGAGCCTCTCTATTTCGGAGACCCAGTACTTC. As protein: CASSGSSLSISETQYF.

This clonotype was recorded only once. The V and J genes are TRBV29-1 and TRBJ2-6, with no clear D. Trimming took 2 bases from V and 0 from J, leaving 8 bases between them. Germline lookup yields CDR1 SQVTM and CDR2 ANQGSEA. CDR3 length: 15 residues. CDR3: CSVELRSSGANVLTF. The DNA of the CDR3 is TGCAGCGTTGAACTCAGGTCCTCTGGGGCCAACGTCCTGACTTTC. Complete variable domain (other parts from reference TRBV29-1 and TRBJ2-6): SAVISQKPSRDICQRGTSLTIQCQVDSQVTMMFWYRQQPGQSLTLIATANQGSEATYESGFVIDKFPISRPNLTFSTLTVSNMSPEDSSIYLCSVELRSSGANVLTFGAGSRLTVL.

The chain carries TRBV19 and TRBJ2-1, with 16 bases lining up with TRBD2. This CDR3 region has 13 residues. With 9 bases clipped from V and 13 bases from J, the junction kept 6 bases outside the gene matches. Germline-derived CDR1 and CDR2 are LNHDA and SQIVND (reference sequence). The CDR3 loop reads CASSGLAGGDQFF. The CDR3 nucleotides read TGTGCCAGCTCGGGACTAGCGGGGGGGGATCAGTTCTTC. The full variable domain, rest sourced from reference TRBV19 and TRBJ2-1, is DGGITQSPKYLFRKEGQNVTLSCEQNLNHDAMYWYRQDPGQGLRLIYYSQIVNDFQKGDIAEGYSVSREKKESFPLTVTSAQKNPTAFYLCASSGLAGGDQFFGPGTRLTVL.

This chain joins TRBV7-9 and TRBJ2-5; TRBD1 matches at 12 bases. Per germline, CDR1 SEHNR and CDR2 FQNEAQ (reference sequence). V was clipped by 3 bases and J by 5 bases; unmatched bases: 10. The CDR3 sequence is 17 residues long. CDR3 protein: CASSLRAIGTGGETQYF. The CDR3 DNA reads TGTGCCAGCAGCTTGAGGGCCATCGGGACAGGGGGCGAGACCCAGTACTTC.

CDR3 sequence reads: CSAGTGGTEAFF. The DNA for the CDR3 is TGCAGTGCAGGGACAGGGGGAACTGAAGCTTTCTTT. The chain is built from TRBV20-1 and TRBJ1-1; 11 nucleotides line up with TRBD1. V dropped 6 bases and J dropped 5; count of bases not matched to a gene: 2. Per germline, CDR1 DFQATT and CDR2 SNEGSKA (reference sequence). The CDR3 is 12 amino acids.

CDR3 in amino acids: CASSFGTGNYGYTF. CDR3 DNA: TGTGCCAGCAGCTTCGGGACAGGGAACTATGGCTACACCTTC. The chain recombines TRBV7-2 with TRBJ1-2; 9 nucleotides align to TRBD1. V lost 3 bases, J lost 2 bases, and 1 base stayed unmatched. The germline V gene encodes CDR1 SGHTA and CDR2 FQGNSA. This CDR3 has 14 residues.

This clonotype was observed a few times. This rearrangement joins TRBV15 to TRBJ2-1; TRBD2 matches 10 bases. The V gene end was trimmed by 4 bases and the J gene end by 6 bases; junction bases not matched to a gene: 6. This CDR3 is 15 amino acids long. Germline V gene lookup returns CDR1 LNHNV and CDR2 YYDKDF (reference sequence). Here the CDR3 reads CATSKEAGGRNEQFF. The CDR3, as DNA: TGTGCCACCAGCAAAGAAGCGGGGGGGCGCAATGAGCAGTTCTTC.

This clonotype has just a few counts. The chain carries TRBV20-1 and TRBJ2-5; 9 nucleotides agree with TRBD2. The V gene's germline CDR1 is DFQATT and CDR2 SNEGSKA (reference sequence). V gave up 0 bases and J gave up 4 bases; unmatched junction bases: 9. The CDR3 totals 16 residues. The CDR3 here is CSARDRLGGGGETQYF. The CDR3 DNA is TGCAGTGCTAGAGATCGGCTTGGCGGGGGGGGAGAGACCCAGTACTTC.

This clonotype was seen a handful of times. CDR3 bases: TGTGCCAGTGGGAGGGACAGGGGACAGCCCCAGCATTTT. Amino acids: CASGRDRGQPQHF. This chain joins TRBV19 and TRBJ1-5; 10 nucleotides align to TRBD1. The CDR3 has 13 amino acids. With 8 bases clipped from V and 7 bases from J, the junction kept 5 bases outside the gene matches. Looked up from germline, CDR1 is LNHDA and CDR2 is SQIVND (reference sequence).

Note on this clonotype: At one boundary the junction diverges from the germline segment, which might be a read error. The CDR3 is CASGRQSSSSSSF. CDR3 bases: TGTGCTAGTGGCCGACAAAGCAGCTCCTCGAGTTCTTTC. V and J are TRBV12-5 and TRBJ1-2; the D is unclear. The CDR3 spans 13 residues. Germline-derived CDR1 and CDR2 are LGHNT and FRNRAP.

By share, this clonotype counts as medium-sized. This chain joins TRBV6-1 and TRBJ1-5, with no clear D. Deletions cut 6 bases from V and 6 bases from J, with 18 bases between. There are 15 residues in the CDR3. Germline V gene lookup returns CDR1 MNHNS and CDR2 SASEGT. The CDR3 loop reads CASRPPGGSFQPQHF. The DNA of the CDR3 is TGTGCCAGCAGACCACCCGGCGGTTCTTTTCAGCCCCAGCATTTT.

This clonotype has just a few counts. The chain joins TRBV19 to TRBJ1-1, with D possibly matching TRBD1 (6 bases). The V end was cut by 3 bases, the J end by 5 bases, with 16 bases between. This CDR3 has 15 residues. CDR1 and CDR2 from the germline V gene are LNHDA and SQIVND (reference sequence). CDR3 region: CASSIRGGFKTEAFF. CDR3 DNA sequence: TGTGCCAGTAGTATTAGGGGGGGATTCAAGACTGAAGCTTTCTTT.

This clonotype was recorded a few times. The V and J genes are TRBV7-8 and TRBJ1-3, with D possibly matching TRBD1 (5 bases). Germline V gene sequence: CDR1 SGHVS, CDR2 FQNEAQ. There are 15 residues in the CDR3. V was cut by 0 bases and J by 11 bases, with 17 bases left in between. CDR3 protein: CASSLAGVSASSIYF. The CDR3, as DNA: TGTGCCAGCAGCTTAGCAGGGGTCTCGGCTAGCTCCATATATTTT.

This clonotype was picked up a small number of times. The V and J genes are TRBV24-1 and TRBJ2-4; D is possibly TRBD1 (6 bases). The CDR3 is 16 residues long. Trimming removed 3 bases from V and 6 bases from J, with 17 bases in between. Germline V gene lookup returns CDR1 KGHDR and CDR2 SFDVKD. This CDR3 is CATSDTGQGMANIQYF. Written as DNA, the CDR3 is TGTGCCACCAGTGATACCGGCCAGGGGATGGCAAACATTCAGTACTTC.

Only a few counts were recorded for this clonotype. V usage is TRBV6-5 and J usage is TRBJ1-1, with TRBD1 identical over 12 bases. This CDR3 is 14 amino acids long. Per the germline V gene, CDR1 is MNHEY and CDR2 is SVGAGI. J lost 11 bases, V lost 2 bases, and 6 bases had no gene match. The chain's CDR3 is CASSYHGTGGGAFF. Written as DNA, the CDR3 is TGTGCCAGCAGTTACCACGGGACAGGGGGCGGGGCTTTCTTT.

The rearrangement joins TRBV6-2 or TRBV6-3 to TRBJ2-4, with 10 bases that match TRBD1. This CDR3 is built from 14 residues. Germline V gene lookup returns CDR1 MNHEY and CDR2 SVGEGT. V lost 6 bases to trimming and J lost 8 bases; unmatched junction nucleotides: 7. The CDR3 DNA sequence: TGTGCCAGCAGACCCGGGACAGGGGTTGACATTCAGTACTTC. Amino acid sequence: CASRPGTGVDIQYF.

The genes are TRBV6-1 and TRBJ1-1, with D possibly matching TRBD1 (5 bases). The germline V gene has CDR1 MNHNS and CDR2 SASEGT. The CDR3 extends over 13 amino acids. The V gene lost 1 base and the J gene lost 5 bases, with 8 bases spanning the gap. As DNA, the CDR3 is TGTGCCAGCAGTGAAGTTAAGGGGACTGAAGCTTTCTTT. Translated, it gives CASSEVKGTEAFF.

The DNA for the CDR3 is TGTGCCAGCTCGCGGGACTTCGCGAATGAGCAGTTCTTC. Its protein is CASSRDFANEQFF. The chain combines TRBV18 with TRBJ2-1, with D perhaps TRBD2 (6 bases). Trimming took 6 bases from V and 7 from J, leaving 13 bases between them. Germline V gives CDR1 KGHSH, CDR2 LQKENI. The CDR3 has 13 residues.